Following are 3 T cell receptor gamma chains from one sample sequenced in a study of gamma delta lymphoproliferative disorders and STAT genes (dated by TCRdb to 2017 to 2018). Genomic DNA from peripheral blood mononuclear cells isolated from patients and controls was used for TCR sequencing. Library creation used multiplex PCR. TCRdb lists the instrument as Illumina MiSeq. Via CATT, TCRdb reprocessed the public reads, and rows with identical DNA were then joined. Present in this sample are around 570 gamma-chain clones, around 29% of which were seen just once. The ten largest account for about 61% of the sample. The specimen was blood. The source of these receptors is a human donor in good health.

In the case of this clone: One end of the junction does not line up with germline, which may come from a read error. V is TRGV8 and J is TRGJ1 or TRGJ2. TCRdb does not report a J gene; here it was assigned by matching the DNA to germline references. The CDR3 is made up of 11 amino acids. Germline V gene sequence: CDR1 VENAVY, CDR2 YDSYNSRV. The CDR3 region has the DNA TGCGCTACTATCTATTATTATAAGAAACTCTTT. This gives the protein CATIYYYKKLF.

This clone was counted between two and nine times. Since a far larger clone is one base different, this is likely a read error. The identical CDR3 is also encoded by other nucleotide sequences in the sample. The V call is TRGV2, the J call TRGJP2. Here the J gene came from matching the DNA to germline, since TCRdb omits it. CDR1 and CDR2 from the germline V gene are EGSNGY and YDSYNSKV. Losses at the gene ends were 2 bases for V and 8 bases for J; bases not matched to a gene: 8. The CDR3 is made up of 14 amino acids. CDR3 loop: CATWDVSRDWIKTF. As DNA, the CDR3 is TGTGCCACCTGGGACGTATCCCGCGATTGGATCAAGACGTTT.

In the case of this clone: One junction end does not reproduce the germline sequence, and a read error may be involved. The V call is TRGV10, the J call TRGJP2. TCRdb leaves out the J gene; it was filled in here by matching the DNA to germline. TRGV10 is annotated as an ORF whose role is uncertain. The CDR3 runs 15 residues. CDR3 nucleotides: TGCAGCGTGGGATTATGGAGGGGTTCGTGGTGGATCAAGACGTTT. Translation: CSVGLWRGSWWIKTF.